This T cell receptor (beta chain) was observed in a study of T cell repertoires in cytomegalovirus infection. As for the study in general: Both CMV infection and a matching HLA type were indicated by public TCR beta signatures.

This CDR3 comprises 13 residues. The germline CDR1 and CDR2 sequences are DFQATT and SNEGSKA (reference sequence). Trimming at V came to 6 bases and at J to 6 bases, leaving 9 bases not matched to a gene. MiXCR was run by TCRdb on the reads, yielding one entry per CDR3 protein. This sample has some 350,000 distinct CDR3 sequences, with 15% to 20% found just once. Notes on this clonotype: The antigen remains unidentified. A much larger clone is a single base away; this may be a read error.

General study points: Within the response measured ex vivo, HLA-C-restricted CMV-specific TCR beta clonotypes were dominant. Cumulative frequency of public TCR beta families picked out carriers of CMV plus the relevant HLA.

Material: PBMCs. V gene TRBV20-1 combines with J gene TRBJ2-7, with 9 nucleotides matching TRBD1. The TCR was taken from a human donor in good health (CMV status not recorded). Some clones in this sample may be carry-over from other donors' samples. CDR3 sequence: CSASGTGSSEQYF. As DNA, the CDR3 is TGCAGTGCGTCCGGGACAGGGAGCTCCGAGCAGTACTTC.